This T cell receptor beta chain was recorded in a study of shared clonotypes between healthy human individuals. General observations from the study: Even with large depth, rarefaction showed that sorted-subset sequencing was incomplete.

Concerning this clone: What it recognizes is unknown.

Naive CD8 populations comprised CD45RO-negative cells positively selected for CCR7, excluding terminally differentiated effector memory CD45RA+ cells. Using immunoSEQ multiplex PCR, the repertoire was profiled, and TCRdb retains in-frame clones only, with some absent. The sample lists some 2 million clones, about 95% occurring once. The CDR3 totals 15 residues. Germline V gives CDR1 SGHNT, CDR2 YYREEE (reference sequence). Trimming shortened V by 0 bases and J by 5 bases, and 14 bases separated the two germline ends. This TCR was sampled from a man younger than 30 in good health. The genes are TRBV5-4 and TRBJ1-1; the D gene is possibly TRBD1 (6 bases). The sequencing sample was made of naive CD8+ T cells sorted from blood. The CDR3 DNA reads TGTGCCAGCAGCTTGGCGACAGGAGGGGATACTGAAGCTTTCTTT. Translation: CASSLATGGDTEAFF.